This T cell receptor beta chain was identified during a study of T cells in Graves' hyperthyroidism and ophthalmopathy. Study results and caveats: Ophthalmopathy was model-predicted a median about six months pre-onset.

Absent ophthalmopathy progression within 18 months defined stable Graves' hyperthyroidism. Hyperthyroidism had been newly diagnosed in patients aged 18 to 65, and its duration was under 2 months. TCR beta CDR3 region amplification was performed from RNA transcripts. First-round RT-PCR of the TCR CDR3 relied on the HTBI primer set. A single record per CDR3 protein comes from TCRdb applying MiXCR to the multiplex PCR reads. This table holds under 350,000 distinct CDR3 sequences, 21% found once. The junction had 8 bases not matched to a gene; V was cut back by 6 bases and J by 2 bases. From germline, CDR1 is LNHDA and CDR2 SQIVND (reference sequence). This CDR3 is built from 16 residues. Comment on this clonotype: Its antigen is unidentified.

The sequencing input was blood. The chain is built from TRBV19 and TRBJ2-5, with TRBD2 identical over 11 bases. The receptor's source is a woman in her forties or fifties with Graves' hyperthyroidism. The CDR3, as DNA: TGTGCCAGTAGGCGAGCTAGCGGGGGGACTCAAGAGACCCAGTACTTC. This sequence encodes CASRRASGGTQETQYF.